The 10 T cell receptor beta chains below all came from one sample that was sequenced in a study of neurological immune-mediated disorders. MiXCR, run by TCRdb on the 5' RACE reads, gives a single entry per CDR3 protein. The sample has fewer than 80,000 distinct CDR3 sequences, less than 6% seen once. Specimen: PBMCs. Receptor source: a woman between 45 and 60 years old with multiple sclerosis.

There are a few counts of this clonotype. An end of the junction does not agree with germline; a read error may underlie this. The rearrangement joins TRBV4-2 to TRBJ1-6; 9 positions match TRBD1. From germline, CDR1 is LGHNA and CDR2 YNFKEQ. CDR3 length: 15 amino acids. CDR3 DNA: TGTGCCAGCAGCCAAGAAGGGACAGGGCTTTCACCCCTCAACTTT. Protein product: CASSQEGTGLSPLNF.

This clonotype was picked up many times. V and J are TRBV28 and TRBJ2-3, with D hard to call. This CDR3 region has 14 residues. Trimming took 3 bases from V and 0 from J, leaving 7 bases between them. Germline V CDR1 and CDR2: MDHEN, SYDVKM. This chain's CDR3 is CASSFEASTDTQYF. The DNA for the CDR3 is TGTGCCAGCAGTTTCGAGGCGAGCACAGATACGCAGTATTTT.

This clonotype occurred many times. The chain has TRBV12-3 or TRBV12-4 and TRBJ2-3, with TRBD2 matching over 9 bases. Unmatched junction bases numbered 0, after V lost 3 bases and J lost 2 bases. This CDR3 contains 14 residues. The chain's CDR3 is CASSLGLATDTQYF. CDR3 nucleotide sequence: TGTGCCAGCAGTTTGGGACTAGCCACAGATACGCAGTATTTT.

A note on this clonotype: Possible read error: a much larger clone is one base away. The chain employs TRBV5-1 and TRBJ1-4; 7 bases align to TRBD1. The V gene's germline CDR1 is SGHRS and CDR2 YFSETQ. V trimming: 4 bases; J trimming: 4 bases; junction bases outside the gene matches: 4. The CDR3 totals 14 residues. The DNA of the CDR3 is TGCGCCAGCAGCCAGGGGGAAAGTAATGAAAAACTGTTTTTT. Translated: CASSQGESNEKLFF.

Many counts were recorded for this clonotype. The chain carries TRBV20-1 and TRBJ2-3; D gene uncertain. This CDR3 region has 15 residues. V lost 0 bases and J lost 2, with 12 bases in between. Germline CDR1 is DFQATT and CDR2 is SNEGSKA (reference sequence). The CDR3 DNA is TGCAGTGCTAGAGAAGGCAGAGGTTTCACAGATACGCAGTATTTT. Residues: CSAREGRGFTDTQYF.

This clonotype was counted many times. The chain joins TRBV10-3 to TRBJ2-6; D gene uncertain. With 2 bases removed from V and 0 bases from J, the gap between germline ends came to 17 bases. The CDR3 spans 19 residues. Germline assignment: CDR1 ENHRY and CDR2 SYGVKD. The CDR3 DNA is TGTGCCATCAGTGAGCCGAGTATAATAATCTCCTCTGGGGCCAACGTCCTGACTTTC. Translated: CAISEPSIIISSGANVLTF.

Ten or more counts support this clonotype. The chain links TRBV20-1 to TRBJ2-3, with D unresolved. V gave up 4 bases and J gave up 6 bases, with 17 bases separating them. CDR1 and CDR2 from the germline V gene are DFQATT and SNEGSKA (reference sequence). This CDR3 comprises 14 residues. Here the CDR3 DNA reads TGCAGTGCTAAGTTTAGTCCCCGAGCCGATACGCAGTATTTT. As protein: CSAKFSPRADTQYF.

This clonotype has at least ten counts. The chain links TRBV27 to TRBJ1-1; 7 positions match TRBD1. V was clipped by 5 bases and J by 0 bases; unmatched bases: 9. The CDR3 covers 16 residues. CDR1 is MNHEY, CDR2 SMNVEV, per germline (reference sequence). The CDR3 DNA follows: TGTGCCAGCAGTCCCGGGACAGACGGTATGAACACTGAAGCTTTCTTT. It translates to CASSPGTDGMNTEAFF.

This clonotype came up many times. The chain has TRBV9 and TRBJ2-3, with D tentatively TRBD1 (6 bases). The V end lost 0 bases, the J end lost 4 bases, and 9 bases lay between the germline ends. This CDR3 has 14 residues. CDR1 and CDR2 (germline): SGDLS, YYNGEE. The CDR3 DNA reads TGTGCCAGCAGCGTAGTCACAGGGCCAGATACGCAGTATTTT. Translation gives CASSVVTGPDTQYF.

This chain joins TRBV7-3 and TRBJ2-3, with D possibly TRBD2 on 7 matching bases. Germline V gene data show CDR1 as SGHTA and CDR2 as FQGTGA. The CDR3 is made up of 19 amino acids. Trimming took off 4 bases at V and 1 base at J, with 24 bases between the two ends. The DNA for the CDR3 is TGTGCCAGCAGCTCCCGGGCTGTGACGGGGGGCCAAGGCACAGATACGCAGTATTTT. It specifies CASSSRAVTGGQGTDTQYF.